This T cell receptor (beta chain) was identified in a study of OX40 agonist ivuxolimab in advanced cancers. The V end was cut by 0 bases, the J end by 5 bases, with 4 bases between. Germline V gives CDR1 DFQATT, CDR2 SNEGSKA (reference sequence). This CDR3 contains 11 residues. Clones were sequenced by immunoSEQ multiplex PCR, and TCRdb holds only the in-frame ones, with some missing. The table lists 100,000 or so clones, 91% of them singletons. This receptor was identified in an adult with an advanced solid tumor such as melanoma, head and neck, liver or kidney cancer. The sample here was CD4+ or CD8+ T cells sorted from blood, taken in a trial of the OX40 agonist ivuxolimab. The chain is built from TRBV20-1 and TRBJ1-2; no definite D call. The CDR3 sequence: CSARDRYGYTF. The CDR3 DNA sequence: TGCAGTGCTAGAGATCGGTATGGCTACACCTTC.